The TCR beta chain under discussion was sequenced for a study of blood T cell repertoires in COVID-19. Study context: Samples taken during acute and convalescent COVID-19 were collected in the United States, Italy and Spain. The analysed material was cDNA or gDNA that came from T cells, B-cell-depleted T cells, or PBMCs.

Original processing methods: Amplifying reference gene primers gave estimates of nucleated cell counts. Method: immunoSEQ multiplex PCR; TCRdb's copy keeps in-frame clones and lacks some. The V and J calls and clone size come from that table; D and trimming were worked out from the DNA. The sample contains 250,000 or so clones, around 90% of which appear only once. Germline values: CDR1 KGHSH, CDR2 LQKENI. V was pared by 3 bases and J by 5 bases, with 2 bases of the junction left unmatched. The CDR3 sequence is 14 residues long. Points on this clone: This sample also contains other DNA sequences that code for the same CDR3.

Seattle patients were enrolled while actively infected and followed longitudinally. The chain couples TRBV18 to TRBJ1-4; 8 bases are a match to TRBD1. Sequenced: peripheral blood. The TCR was taken from a man aged 25 to 40 with COVID-19, enrolled during active disease. The CDR3: CASSPDRGNEKLFF. The CDR3 DNA reads TGTGCCAGCTCACCTGACAGGGGCAATGAAAAACTGTTTTTT.